Each of the 9 T cell receptor beta chains below was sequenced from the same sample in a study of T cell changes during pregnancy in multiple sclerosis. Here immunoSEQ multiplex PCR was the method, and the copy in TCRdb shows in-frame clones only, minus some. The table has some 40,000 clones, under 95% seen once. Sequencing was performed on CD4+ T cells from peripheral blood mononuclear cells, taken in the third trimester of pregnancy. The source is a female donor in good health, enrolled as a control in a pregnancy study.

This chain links TRBV28 with TRBJ1-4, with D perhaps matching TRBD1 (5 bases). Germline V gene data show CDR1 as MDHEN and CDR2 as SYDVKM. V lost 2 bases, J lost 8 bases, and 9 bases lay in between. This CDR3 comprises 13 residues. This CDR3 reads CASSLVGGEKLFF. The CDR3, as DNA: TGTGCCAGCAGTTTAGTGGGGGGGGAAAAACTGTTTTTT.

The J gene is TRBJ1-1, the V gene TRBV10-3; 7 bases agree with TRBD1. V dropped 0 bases and J dropped 9; count of bases not matched to a gene: 10. Germline V gene data show CDR1 as ENHRY and CDR2 as SYGVKD. This CDR3 is 15 amino acids long. CDR3 in amino acids: CAISESGTAGWKAFF. As DNA, the CDR3 is TGTGCCATCAGTGAGTCGGGGACAGCAGGGTGGAAAGCTTTCTTT.

This clone was recorded only once. The J gene is TRBJ2-5, the V gene TRBV19; D gene ambiguous. The V end lost 3 bases, the J end lost 3 bases, and 8 bases lay between the germline ends. The CDR3 length is 13 residues. In germline, CDR1 is LNHDA, CDR2 SQIVND (reference sequence). DNA of the CDR3: TGTGCCAGTAGTATCACTCTTGAAGAGACCCAGTACTTC. Translation: CASSITLEETQYF.

The CDR3 DNA sequence: TGTGCCATCAGTGAGTCCGGGATGTCGTTTGGAAACACCATATATTTT. Its translation: CAISESGMSFGNTIYF. The chain couples TRBV10-3 to TRBJ1-3; no clear D gene. Germline V gene data show CDR1 as ENHRY and CDR2 as SYGVKD. CDR3 length: 16 amino acids. V gave up 0 bases and J gave up 3 bases, with 12 bases separating them.

V gene TRBV7-9 combines with J gene TRBJ2-1; 8 bases map to TRBD2. V was pared by 4 bases and J by 4 bases, with 9 bases of the junction left unmatched. Germline CDR1 and CDR2: SEHNR and FQNEAQ (reference sequence). The CDR3 contains 16 residues. This CDR3 is CASSSFTSGGYNEQFF. The DNA for the CDR3 is TGTGCCAGCAGCTCATTTACTAGCGGAGGTTACAATGAGCAGTTCTTC.

DNA for the CDR3: TGCGCCAGCAGCGACGCGACTAGCGGGCAGGATACGCAGTATTTT. Its translation: CASSDATSGQDTQYF. The chain joins TRBV5-1 to TRBJ2-3; 10 bases map to TRBD2. V shed 4 bases and J 6 bases; nucleotides not matched to a gene: 8. Germline loops: CDR1 SGHRS, CDR2 YFSETQ. CDR3 size: 15 residues.

The rearrangement links TRBV7-6 to TRBJ2-5; tentative D call: TRBD2 (6 bases). This CDR3 comprises 16 residues. In germline, CDR1 is SGHVS, CDR2 FNYEAQ. V dropped 1 base and J dropped 0 bases, with 12 bases sitting between them. The CDR3 spells CASSLGAGGYQETQYF. Here the CDR3 DNA reads TGTGCCAGCAGCTTAGGGGCTGGGGGGTACCAAGAGACCCAGTACTTC.

The chain joins TRBV9 to TRBJ1-2; D perhaps matches TRBD1 (6 bases). V was trimmed by 3 bases and J by 8 bases, leaving 17 bases between them. The CDR3 length is 14 residues. Germline V CDR1 and CDR2: SGDLS, YYNGEE. The chain's CDR3 is CASSARTDLGGYTF. Here the CDR3 DNA reads TGTGCCAGCAGCGCCCGGACAGACTTGGGAGGCTACACCTTC.

V usage is TRBV6-5 and J usage is TRBJ1-5; 7 nucleotides agree with TRBD1. The CDR3 runs 15 residues. V shed 6 bases, J shed 6 bases, and the junction held 11 bases outside the gene matches. Germline loops: CDR1 MNHEY, CDR2 SVGAGI. The CDR3 DNA reads as TGTGCCAGCAGGCCACTGACAGGGAATGCTCAGCCCCAGCATTTT. Translation: CASRPLTGNAQPQHF.